This T cell receptor (beta chain) stems from a study of cytomegalovirus exposure and HLA in healthy donors. Trimming took 0 bases from V and 1 from J, leaving 8 bases between them. Germline CDR1 reads SGHTS; CDR2 reads YDEGEE. The CDR3 length is 14 residues. PCR employed 60 Vbeta and 13 Jbeta primers. TCRdb's table, derived via immunoSEQ multiplex PCR, lists solely in-frame clones and lacks some. The sample lists 150,000 to 200,000 clones, over 60% seen once, with about 3.4% in the top ten. The study sampled nominally healthy donors, though unrecorded immune exposures were likely. Sequences were obtained from PBMCs. This TCR was sampled from a male donor in good health and CMV-seronegative. This rearrangement joins TRBV5-8 to TRBJ2-7; possibly TRBD1 for D (6 bases). CDR3 loop: CASSLGGLSYEQYF. The CDR3 nucleotides are TGTGCCAGCAGCTTGGGGGGGCTGTCCTACGAGCAGTACTTC.